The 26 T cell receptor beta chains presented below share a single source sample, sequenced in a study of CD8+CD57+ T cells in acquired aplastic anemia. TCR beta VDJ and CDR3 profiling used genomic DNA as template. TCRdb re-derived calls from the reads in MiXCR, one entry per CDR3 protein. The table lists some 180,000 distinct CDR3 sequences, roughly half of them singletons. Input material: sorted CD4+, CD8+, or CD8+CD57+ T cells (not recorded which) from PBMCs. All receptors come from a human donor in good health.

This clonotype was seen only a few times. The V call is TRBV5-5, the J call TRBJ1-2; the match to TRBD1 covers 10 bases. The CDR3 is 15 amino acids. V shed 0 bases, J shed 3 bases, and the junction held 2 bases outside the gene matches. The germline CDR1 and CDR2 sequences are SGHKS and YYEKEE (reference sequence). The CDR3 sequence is CASSLGDRGDYGYTF. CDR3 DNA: TGTGCCAGCAGCTTGGGGGACAGGGGAGACTATGGCTACACCTTC.

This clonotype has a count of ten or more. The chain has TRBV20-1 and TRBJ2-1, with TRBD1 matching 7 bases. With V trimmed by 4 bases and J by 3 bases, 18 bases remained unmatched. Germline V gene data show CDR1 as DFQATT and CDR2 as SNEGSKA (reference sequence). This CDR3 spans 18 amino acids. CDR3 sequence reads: CSAKTQLSTGVGYNEQFF. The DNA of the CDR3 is TGCAGTGCTAAAACCCAACTCAGTACAGGGGTTGGCTACAATGAGCAGTTCTTC.

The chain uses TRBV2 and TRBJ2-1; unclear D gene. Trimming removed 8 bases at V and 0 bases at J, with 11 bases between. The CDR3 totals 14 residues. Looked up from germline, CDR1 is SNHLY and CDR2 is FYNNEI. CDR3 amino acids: CASEEVTSYNEQFF. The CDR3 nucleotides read TGTGCCAGCGAAGAGGTAACCTCCTACAATGAGCAGTTCTTC.

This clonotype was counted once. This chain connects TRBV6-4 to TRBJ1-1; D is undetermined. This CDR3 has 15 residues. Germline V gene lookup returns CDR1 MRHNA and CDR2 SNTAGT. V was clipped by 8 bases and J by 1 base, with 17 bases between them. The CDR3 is CASSPDGLPNTEAFF. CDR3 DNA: TGTGCCAGCTCCCCCGACGGGCTCCCGAACACTGAAGCTTTCTTT.

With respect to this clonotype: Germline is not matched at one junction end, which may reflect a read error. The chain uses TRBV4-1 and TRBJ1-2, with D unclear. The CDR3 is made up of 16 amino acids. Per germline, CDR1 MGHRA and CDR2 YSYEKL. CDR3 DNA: TGCGCCAGCAGCCAGACCATCGGACTAGCTAACCATGGCTACACCTTC. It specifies CASSQTIGLANHGYTF.

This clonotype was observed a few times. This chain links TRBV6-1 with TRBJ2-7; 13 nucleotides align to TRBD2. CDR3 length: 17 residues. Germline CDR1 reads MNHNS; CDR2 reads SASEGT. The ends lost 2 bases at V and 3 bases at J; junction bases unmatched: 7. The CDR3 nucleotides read TGTGCCAGCAGTGAATTAGACGGACTAGCGGGGGTCTACGAGCAGTACTTC. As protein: CASSELDGLAGVYEQYF.

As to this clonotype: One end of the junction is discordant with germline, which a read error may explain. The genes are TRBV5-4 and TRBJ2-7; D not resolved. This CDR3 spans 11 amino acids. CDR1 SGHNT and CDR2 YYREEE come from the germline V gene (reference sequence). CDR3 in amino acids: CANSLGYEQYF. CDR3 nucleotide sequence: TGTGCCAACAGCTTAGGCTACGAGCAGTACTTC.

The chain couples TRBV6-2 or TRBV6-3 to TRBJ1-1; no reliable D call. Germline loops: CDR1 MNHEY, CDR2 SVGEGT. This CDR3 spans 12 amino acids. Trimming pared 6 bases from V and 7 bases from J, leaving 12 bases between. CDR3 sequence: CASRSHSSEAFF. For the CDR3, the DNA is TGTGCCAGCAGGTCTCACTCGAGTGAAGCTTTCTTT.

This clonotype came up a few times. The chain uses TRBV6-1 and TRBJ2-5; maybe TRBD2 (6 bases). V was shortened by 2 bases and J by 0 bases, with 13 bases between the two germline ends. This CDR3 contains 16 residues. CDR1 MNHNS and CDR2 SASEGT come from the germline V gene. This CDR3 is CASSEHLWDYQETQYF. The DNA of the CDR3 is TGTGCCAGCAGTGAACACTTATGGGACTACCAAGAGACCCAGTACTTC.

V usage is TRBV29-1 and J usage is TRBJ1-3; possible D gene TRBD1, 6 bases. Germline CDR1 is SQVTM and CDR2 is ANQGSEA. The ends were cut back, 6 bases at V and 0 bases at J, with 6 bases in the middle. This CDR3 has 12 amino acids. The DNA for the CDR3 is TGCAGCGTGGGGGCCTCTGGAAACACCATATATTTT. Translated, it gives CSVGASGNTIYF. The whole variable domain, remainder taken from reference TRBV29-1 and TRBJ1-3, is SAVISQKPSRDICQRGTSLTIQCQVDSQVTMMFWYRQQPGQSLTLIATANQGSEATYESGFVIDKFPISRPNLTFSTLTVSNMSPEDSSIYLCSVGASGNTIYFGEGSWLTVV.

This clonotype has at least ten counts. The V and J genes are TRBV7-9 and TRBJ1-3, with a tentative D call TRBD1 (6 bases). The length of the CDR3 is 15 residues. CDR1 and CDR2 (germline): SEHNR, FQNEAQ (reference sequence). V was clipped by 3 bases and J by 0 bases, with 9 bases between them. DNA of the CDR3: TGTGCCAGCAGCTTTGGACAGTTCTCTGGAAACACCATATATTTT. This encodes CASSFGQFSGNTIYF.

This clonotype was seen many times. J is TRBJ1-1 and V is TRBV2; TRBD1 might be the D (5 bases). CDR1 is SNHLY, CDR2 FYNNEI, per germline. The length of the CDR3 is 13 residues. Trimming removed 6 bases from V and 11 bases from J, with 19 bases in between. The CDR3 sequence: CASSRDGGVWAFF. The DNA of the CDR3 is TGTGCCAGCAGCAGGGACGGCGGGGTGTGGGCTTTCTTT.

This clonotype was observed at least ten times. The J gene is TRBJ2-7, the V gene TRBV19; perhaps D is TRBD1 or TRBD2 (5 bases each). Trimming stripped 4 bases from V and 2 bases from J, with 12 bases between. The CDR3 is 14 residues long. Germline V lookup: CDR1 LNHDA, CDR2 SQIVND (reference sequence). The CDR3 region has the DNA TGTGCCAGTAGTACCCGGGACGGCCCCTACGAGCAGTACTTC. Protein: CASSTRDGPYEQYF.

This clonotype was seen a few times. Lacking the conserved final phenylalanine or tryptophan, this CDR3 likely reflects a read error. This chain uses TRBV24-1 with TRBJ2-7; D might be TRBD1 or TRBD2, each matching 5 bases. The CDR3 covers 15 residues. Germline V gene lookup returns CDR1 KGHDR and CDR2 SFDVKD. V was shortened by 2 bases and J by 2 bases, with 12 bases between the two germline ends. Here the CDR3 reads CATSDSGAVPYEQYS. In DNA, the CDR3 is TGTGCCACCAGTGATTCCGGGGCAGTTCCCTACGAGCAGTACTCC.

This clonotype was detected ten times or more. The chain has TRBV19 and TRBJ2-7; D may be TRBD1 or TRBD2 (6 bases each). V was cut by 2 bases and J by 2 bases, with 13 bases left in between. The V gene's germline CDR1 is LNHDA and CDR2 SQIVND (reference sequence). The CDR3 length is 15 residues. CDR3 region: CASSIWKGGTYEQYF. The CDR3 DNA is TGTGCCAGTAGTATATGGAAGGGGGGCACCTACGAGCAGTACTTC.

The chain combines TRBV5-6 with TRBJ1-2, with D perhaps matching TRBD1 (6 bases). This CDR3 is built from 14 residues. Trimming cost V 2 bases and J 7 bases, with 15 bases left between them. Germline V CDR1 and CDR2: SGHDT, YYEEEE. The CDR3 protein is CASSFVRGSSGYTF. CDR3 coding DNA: TGTGCCAGCAGCTTTGTCAGGGGTTCAAGTGGCTACACCTTC.

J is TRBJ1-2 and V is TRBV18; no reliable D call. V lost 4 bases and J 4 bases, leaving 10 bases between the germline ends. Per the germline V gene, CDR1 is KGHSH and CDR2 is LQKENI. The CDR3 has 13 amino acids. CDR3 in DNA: TGTGCCAGCTCACTCCGGGCCAGCTATGGCTACACCTTC. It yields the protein CASSLRASYGYTF. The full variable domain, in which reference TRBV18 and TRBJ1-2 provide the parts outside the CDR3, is NAGVMQNPRHLVRRRGQEARLRCSPMKGHSHVYWYRQLPEEGLKFMVYLQKENIIDESGMPKERFSAEFPKEGPSILRIQQVVRGDSAAYFCASSLRASYGYTFGSGTRLTVV.

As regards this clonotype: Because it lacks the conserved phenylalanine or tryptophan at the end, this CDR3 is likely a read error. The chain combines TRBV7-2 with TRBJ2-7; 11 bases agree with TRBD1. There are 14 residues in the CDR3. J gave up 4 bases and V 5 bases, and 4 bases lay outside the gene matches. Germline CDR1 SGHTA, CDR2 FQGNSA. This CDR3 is CASSQDRGRYEQYC. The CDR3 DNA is TGTGCCAGCAGCCAGGACAGGGGGCGATACGAGCAGTACTGC.

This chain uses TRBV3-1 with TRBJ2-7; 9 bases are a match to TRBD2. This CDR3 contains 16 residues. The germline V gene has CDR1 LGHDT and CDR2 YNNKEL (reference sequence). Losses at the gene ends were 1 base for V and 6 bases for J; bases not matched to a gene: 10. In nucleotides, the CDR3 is TGTGCCAGCAGCCAAGGGACTAGCGAGAGGTTGTTCGAGCAGTACTTC. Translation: CASSQGTSERLFEQYF.

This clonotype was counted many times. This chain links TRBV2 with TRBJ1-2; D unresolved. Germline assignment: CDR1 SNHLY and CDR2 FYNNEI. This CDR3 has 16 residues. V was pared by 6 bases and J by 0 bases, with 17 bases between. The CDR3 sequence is CASRAYESQSNYGYTF. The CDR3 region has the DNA TGTGCCAGCAGGGCCTACGAGTCGCAGTCTAACTATGGCTACACCTTC.

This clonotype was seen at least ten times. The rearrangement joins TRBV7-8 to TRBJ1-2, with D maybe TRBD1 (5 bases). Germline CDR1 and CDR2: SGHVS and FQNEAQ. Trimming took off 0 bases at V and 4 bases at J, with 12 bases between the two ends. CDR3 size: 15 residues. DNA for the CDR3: TGTGCCAGCAGCTTAGCTGCGGGACCCTTCTATGGCTACACCTTC. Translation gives CASSLAAGPFYGYTF.

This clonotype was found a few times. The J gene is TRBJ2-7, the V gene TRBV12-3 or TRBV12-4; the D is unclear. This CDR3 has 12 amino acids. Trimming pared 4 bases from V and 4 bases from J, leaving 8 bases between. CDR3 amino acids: CASSSLGYEQYF. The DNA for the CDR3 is TGTGCCAGCAGTTCCCTAGGGTACGAGCAGTACTTC.

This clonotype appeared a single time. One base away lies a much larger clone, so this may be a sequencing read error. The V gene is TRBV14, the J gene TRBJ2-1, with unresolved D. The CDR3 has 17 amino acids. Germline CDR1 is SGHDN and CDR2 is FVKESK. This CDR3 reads CASSQVLLALLYNEQIF. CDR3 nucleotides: TGTGCCAGCAGCCAAGTATTGTTAGCACTCCTTTACAATGAGCAGATCTTC.

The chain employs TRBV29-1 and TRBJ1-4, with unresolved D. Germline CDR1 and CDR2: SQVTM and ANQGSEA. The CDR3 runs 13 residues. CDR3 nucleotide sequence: TGCAGTTACTCGGCAGCAGCTAATGAAAAACTGTTTTTT. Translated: CSYSAAANEKLFF.

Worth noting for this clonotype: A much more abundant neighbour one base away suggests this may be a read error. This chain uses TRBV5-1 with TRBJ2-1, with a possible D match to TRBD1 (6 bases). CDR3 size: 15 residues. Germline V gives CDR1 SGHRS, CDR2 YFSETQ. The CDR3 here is CASSLMDRRLGEQLF. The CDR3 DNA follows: TGCGCCAGCAGCTTGATGGACAGACGGCTTGGTGAGCAGCTCTTC.

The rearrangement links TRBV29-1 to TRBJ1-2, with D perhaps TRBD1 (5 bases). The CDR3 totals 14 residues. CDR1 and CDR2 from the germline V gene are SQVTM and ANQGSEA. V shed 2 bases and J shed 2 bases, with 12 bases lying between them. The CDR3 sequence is CSVEYSGLNYGYTF. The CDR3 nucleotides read TGCAGCGTTGAATACTCAGGGTTGAACTATGGCTACACCTTC. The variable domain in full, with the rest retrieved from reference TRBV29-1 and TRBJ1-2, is SAVISQKPSRDICQRGTSLTIQCQVDSQVTMMFWYRQQPGQSLTLIATANQGSEATYESGFVIDKFPISRPNLTFSTLTVSNMSPEDSSIYLCSVEYSGLNYGYTFGSGTRLTVV.